This T cell receptor (beta chain) was sequenced for a study of blood T cells in healthy people across ages. Whole-study results and caveats: The CMV status of each donor remained undetermined, and this could have confounded shifts in expanded clonotypes.

With regard to this clonotype: Its specificity is not known.

Germline V gives CDR1 DFQATT, CDR2 SNEGSKA (reference sequence). V lost 6 bases to trimming and J lost 2 bases; unmatched junction nucleotides: 16. The CDR3 covers 16 residues. In terms of origin and age, donors were healthy Caucasian individuals from Russia aged roughly 6 to 100. The use of a sample-barcoded 5' primer and a J-beta primer mix characterized a second PCR of roughly 6 to 11 cycles. With 12 random nucleotides, a template-switch adaptor tagged each individual cDNA molecule. Every sample produced at least 3 million CDR3-containing paired-end reads. TCRdb passed the 5' RACE reads through MiXCR, listing each CDR3 protein once. The table lists approximately 830,000 distinct CDR3 sequences, around 68% of them singletons.

This chain links TRBV20-1 with TRBJ2-7; 7 positions match TRBD2. The receptor was derived from a man younger than 45 in good health. Sequences were obtained from blood. The CDR3 DNA follows: TGCAGTGCGGTTGGGGGGGGTCTTACTATAACCTACGAGCAGTACTTC. Protein sequence: CSAVGGGLTITYEQYF.